The 9 T cell receptor beta chains below come from one sample, sequenced in a study of shared clonotypes between healthy human individuals. Libraries were prepared by immunoSEQ multiplex PCR; TCRdb keeps only in-frame clonotypes and omits some of them. The sample carries 1.5 million to 2.5 million clones, about 95% recorded once. Naivety among CD8 cells was defined by CD45RO negativity and positive CCR7 selection, thereby excluding terminally differentiated effector memory CD45RA+ cells. Sample: naive CD8+ T cells sorted from blood. The origin of the receptors is a man aged 18 to 30 in good health.

Worth noting for this clone: Other DNA sequences in this sample translate to the same CDR3. This chain joins TRBV9 and TRBJ2-7, with 13 bases identical to TRBD2. J lost 4 bases, V lost 4 bases, and 2 bases had no gene match. The CDR3 covers 14 residues. Germline CDR1 reads SGDLS; CDR2 reads YYNGEE. In DNA, the CDR3 is TGTGCCAGCAGCATGGGACTAGCGGGATACGAGCAGTACTTC. Its protein product is CASSMGLAGYEQYF.

The chain links TRBV5-1 to TRBJ2-2, with unresolved D. Trimming removed 1 base at V and 2 bases at J, with 6 bases between. This CDR3 contains 14 residues. The germline V gene has CDR1 SGHRS and CDR2 YFSETQ. In nucleotides, the CDR3 is TGCGCCAGCAGCTTGCTTGGAAACACCGGGGAGCTGTTTTTT. Protein sequence: CASSLLGNTGELFF. Filled out from reference TRBV5-1 and TRBJ2-2, the complete variable domain reads KAGVTQTPRYLIKTRGQQVTLSCSPISGHRSVSWYQQTPGQGLQFLFEYFSETQRNKGNFPGRFSGRQFSNSRSEMNVSTLELGDSALYLCASSLLGNTGELFFGEGSRLTVL.

This chain connects TRBV15 to TRBJ1-4; D unclear. There are 14 residues in the CDR3. Between the trimmed V and J ends, which lost 6 bases and 6 bases, there was a span of 14 bases. Germline assignment: CDR1 LNHNV and CDR2 YYDKDF (reference sequence). The CDR3 coding sequence is TGTGCCACCAGTGCGCGGGTGGGTGATGAAAAACTGTTTTTT. Translation gives CATSARVGDEKLFF.

The chain is built from TRBV29-1 and TRBJ1-3; D is unresolved. CDR3 length equals 14 residues. Between the trimmed V and J ends, which lost 4 bases and 0 bases, there was a span of 10 bases. CDR1 and CDR2 from the germline V gene are SQVTM and ANQGSEA. The CDR3 DNA sequence: TGCAGCGTTGCTTCTGCGTACTCTGGAAACACCATATATTTT. It encodes CSVASAYSGNTIYF. Complete variable domain (other parts from reference TRBV29-1 and TRBJ1-3): SAVISQKPSRDICQRGTSLTIQCQVDSQVTMMFWYRQQPGQSLTLIATANQGSEATYESGFVIDKFPISRPNLTFSTLTVSNMSPEDSSIYLCSVASAYSGNTIYFGEGSWLTVV.

In nucleotides, the CDR3 is TGCGCCAGCAGCCAAGATCTCGGGGATTGGGGCGAGCAGTACTTC. This codes for CASSQDLGDWGEQYF. The chain combines TRBV4-1 with TRBJ2-7, with a tentative D call TRBD2 (5 bases). This CDR3 is 15 amino acids long. V gave up 0 bases and J gave up 6 bases, with 15 bases separating them. The germline V gene encodes CDR1 MGHRA and CDR2 YSYEKL.

The chain joins TRBV28 to TRBJ2-7; TRBD2 matches at 12 bases. With V trimmed by 4 bases and J by 1 base, 14 bases remained unmatched. The V gene's germline CDR1 is MDHEN and CDR2 SYDVKM. This CDR3 contains 19 residues. This chain's CDR3 is CASSSSRTSGVVWSYEQYF. The CDR3 DNA sequence: TGTGCCAGCAGTTCTTCCCGGACTAGCGGGGTAGTATGGTCCTACGAGCAGTACTTC.

The chain combines TRBV27 with TRBJ1-5, with TRBD1 matching over 7 bases. The V segment lost 5 bases and the J segment 5 bases; nucleotides outside the gene matches: 9. The V gene's germline CDR1 is MNHEY and CDR2 SMNVEV (reference sequence). CDR3 length: 15 amino acids. The CDR3 sequence is CASSMTGLSDQPQHF. The DNA of the CDR3 is TGTGCCAGCAGTATGACAGGGTTAAGCGATCAGCCCCAGCATTTT.

This chain links TRBV28 with TRBJ1-6; D call uncertain. Per the germline V gene, CDR1 is MDHEN and CDR2 is SYDVKM. This CDR3 spans 14 amino acids. The germline V and J ends were trimmed by 8 bases and 3 bases, with 11 bases remaining between them. CDR3 residues: CASLGRNYNSPLHF. The CDR3 DNA sequence: TGTGCCAGCCTGGGGAGGAACTATAATTCACCCCTCCACTTT.

The CDR3 sequence: CASGLAGRGYEQYF. CDR3 bases: TGTGCCAGCGGACTAGCGGGAAGGGGGTACGAGCAGTACTTC. This chain connects TRBV27 to TRBJ2-7; 12 bases are shared with TRBD2. The CDR3 spans 14 residues. The germline V gene has CDR1 MNHEY and CDR2 SMNVEV (reference sequence). With 8 bases clipped from V and 4 bases from J, the junction kept 6 bases outside the gene matches.